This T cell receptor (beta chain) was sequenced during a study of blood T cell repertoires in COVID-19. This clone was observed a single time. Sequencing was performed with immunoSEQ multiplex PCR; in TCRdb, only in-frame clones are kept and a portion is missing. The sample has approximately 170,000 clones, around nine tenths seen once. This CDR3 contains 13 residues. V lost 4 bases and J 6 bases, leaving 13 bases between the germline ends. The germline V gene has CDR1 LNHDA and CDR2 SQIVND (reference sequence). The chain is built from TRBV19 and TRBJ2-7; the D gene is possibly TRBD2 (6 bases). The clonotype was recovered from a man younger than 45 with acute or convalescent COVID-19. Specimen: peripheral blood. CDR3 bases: TGTGCCAGTAGTACCCTTGGGGGGTCCGAGCAGTACTTC. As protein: CASSTLGGSEQYF.